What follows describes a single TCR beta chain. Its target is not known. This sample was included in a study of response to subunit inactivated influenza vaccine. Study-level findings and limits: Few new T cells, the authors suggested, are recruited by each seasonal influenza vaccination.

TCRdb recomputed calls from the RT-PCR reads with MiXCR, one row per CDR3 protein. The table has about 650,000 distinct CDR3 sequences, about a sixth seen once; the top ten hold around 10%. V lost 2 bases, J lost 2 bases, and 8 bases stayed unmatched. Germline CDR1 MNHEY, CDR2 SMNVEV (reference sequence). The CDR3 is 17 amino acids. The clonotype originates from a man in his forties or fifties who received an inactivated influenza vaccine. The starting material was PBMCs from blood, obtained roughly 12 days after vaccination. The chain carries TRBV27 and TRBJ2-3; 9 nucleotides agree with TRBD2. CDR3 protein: CASSLTYSGLATDTQYF. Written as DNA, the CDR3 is TGTGCCAGCAGTTTAACCTACTCGGGACTAGCCACAGATACGCAGTATTTT.